This record concerns one T cell receptor beta chain sequence. Its antigen is undetermined. Generated by immunoSEQ multiplex PCR, the TCRdb table keeps only in-frame clones and is missing some. The table lists approximately 2.5 million clones, around nine tenths of them singletons, with 0.11% to 0.15% in the top ten. These data are taken from a study of shared clonotypes between healthy human individuals. Trimming left V 5 bases short and J 2 bases short, with 15 bases between. From germline, CDR1 is LNHDA and CDR2 SQIVND (reference sequence). The CDR3 totals 16 residues. Study observations and caveats: Clonotypes shared by all four sorted-subset donors had higher generation probabilities than non-shared clonotypes.

Specimen: naive CD4+ T cells sorted from blood. Subset here: CD45RA+ positively selected. The chain couples TRBV19 to TRBJ2-2; D perhaps matches TRBD2 (6 bases). The receptor's source is a man between 18 and 35 years old in good health. CDR3 nucleotides: TGTGCCAGTAGTGGCGGAGCGGGCCCCAACACCGGGGAGCTGTTTTTT. Translated: CASSGGAGPNTGELFF. The full variable domain, rest sourced from reference TRBV19 and TRBJ2-2, is DGGITQSPKYLFRKEGQNVTLSCEQNLNHDAMYWYRQDPGQGLRLIYYSQIVNDFQKGDIAEGYSVSREKKESFPLTVTSAQKNPTAFYLCASSGGAGPNTGELFFGEGSRLTVL.